This TCR beta chain was identified in a study of TIL therapy for anti-PD-1-resistant metastatic lung cancer. The overall study: A few tumors were EGFR-mutant and two were ALK-rearranged. Study-level points and caveats: TIL cultures after expansion showed higher clonality and lower diversity than baseline tumor (median around 5.9% vs 31%).

The time point here: pre-treatment sample, taken before nivolumab and TIL therapy. The tumor samples were excised metastases, mostly pleural nodules or supraclavicular lymph nodes. The immunoSEQ assay was v3. Sequencing depth was approximately 2 million read pairs for survey level, roughly 4.5-6.5 million for deep. Some clones are missing from TCRdb's copy, which holds only in-frame ones; the method was immunoSEQ multiplex PCR. The table has some 6,300 clones, approximately 71% seen once. Trimming cost V 7 bases and J 3 bases, with 14 bases left between them. Germline V CDR1 and CDR2: SGHRS, YFSETQ. This CDR3 has 14 amino acids. Details on this clone: The antigen is unknown.

J is TRBJ2-1 and V is TRBV5-1, with D perhaps given as TRBD1 or TRBD2 (5 bases each). This material consisted of tumor tissue, taken at baseline. This receptor was identified in a person aged 25 to 79 with non-small cell lung cancer. This chain's CDR3 is CASAPEGFYNEQFF. The DNA for the CDR3 is TGCGCCAGCGCGCCCGAGGGGTTCTACAATGAGCAGTTCTTC.